The T cell receptor (beta chain) described here comes from a study of T cells in tuberculosis. V gave up 3 bases and J gave up 0 bases, with 11 bases separating them. Germline loops: CDR1 LGHNA, CDR2 YNFKEQ. This CDR3 contains 15 residues. Sequencing was performed with immunoSEQ multiplex PCR; in TCRdb, only in-frame clones are kept and a portion is missing. Found here are tens of thousands of clones, roughly 88% of them singletons; the top ten hold around 14%. Indicated time point: new active TB diagnosis, blood taken before or within 7 days of starting treatment. The source of this sequence is an adult with tuberculosis. The rearrangement joins TRBV4-2 to TRBJ2-5; D might be TRBD2 (5 bases). The sequencing here drew on PBMCs, taken at tuberculosis diagnosis. CDR3: CASSQAGQYQETQYF. DNA of the CDR3: TGTGCCAGCAGCCAGGCGGGTCAGTACCAAGAGACCCAGTACTTC.